This T cell receptor beta chain was observed in a study of CD8+CD57+ T cells in acquired aplastic anemia. Study-wide context: Sorted CD4+ and CD8+ cells gave an average of approximately 3.1 ug of DNA. Study-wide results and caveats: In CD8+ cells, Simpson's diversity showed no significant difference between patients and controls. There were 25 to 30 CD8+ CDR3 sequences that occurred in both patients and controls.

Worth noting for this clonotype: The antigen remains unidentified.

V shed 4 bases and J shed 6 bases, with 5 bases lying between them. The germline V gene has CDR1 SGDLS and CDR2 YYNGEE. The CDR3 totals 12 residues. CDR3 and TCR beta VDJ profiling relied on genomic DNA as the template. TCRdb re-analysed the reads in MiXCR, keeping a single row per CDR3 protein. Among roughly 130,000 distinct CDR3 sequences listed, about 48% were seen once. The TCR was taken from a human donor in good health, serving as a control. The chain recombines TRBV9 with TRBJ1-6; no reliable D call. The specimen was sorted CD4+, CD8+, or CD8+CD57+ T cells (not recorded which) from PBMCs. The CDR3 coding sequence is TGTGCCAGCAGCCAGGCTAATTCACCCCTCCACTTT. Residues: CASSQANSPLHF.